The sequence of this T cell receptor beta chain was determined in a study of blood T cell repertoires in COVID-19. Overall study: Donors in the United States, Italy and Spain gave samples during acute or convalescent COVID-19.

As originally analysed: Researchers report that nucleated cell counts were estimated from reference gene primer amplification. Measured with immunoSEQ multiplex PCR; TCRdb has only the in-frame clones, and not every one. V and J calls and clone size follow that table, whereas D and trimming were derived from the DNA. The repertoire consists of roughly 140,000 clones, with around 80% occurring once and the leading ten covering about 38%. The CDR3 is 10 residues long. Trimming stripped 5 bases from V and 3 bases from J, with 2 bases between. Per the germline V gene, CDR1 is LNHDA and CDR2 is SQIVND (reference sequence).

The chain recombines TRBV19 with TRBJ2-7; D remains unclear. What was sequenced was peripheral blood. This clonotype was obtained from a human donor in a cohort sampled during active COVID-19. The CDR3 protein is CASSYYEQYF. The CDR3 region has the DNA TGTGCCAGTAGTTACTACGAGCAGTACTTC.